This T cell receptor beta chain was identified in a study of cytomegalovirus exposure and HLA in healthy donors. Notes on this clone: Its antigen is currently unknown.

Study observations and caveats: DRB1 showed the most TCR associations and HLA-C the fewest in a later analysis, as rates varied by HLA locus. Donors were assumed by presence/absence analyses to have roughly uniform sequencing depth. The likely explanation for a cluster of highly shared sequence variants was sequencing artifact.

Primers: 60 Vbeta forward and 13 Jbeta reverse. TCRdb's copy holds only in-frame clones and misses some; the assay was immunoSEQ multiplex PCR. The data hold around 120,000 clones, with around 72% observed a single time. Sequencing was carried out using PBMCs. This sequence was found in a human donor in good health.

CDR3 coding DNA: TGTGCCAGCAGCCCTAGCGGGAGGCCCAAGGATACGCAGTATTTT. Amino acid sequence: CASSPSGRPKDTQYF. The gene calls are TRBV6-5 and TRBJ2-3; TRBD2 matches at 11 bases. The germline V gene has CDR1 MNHEY and CDR2 SVGAGI. The CDR3 extends over 15 amino acids. J lost 6 bases, V lost 6 bases, and 8 bases had no gene match.